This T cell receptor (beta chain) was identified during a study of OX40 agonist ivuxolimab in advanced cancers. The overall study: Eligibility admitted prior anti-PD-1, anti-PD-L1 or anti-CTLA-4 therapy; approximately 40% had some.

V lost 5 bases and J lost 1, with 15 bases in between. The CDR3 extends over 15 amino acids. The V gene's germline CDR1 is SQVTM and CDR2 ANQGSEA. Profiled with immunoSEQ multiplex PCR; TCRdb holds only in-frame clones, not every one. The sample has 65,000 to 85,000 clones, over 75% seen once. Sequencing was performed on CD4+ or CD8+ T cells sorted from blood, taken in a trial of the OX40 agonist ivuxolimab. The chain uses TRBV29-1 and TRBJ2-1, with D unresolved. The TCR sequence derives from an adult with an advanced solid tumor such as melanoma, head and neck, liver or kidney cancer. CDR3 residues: CSVPGEKPSYNEQFF. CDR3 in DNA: TGCAGCGTTCCCGGAGAGAAGCCATCCTACAATGAGCAGTTCTTC.